A single sample gave rise to the 8 T cell receptor beta chains below, sequenced in a study of early stage breast cancer tumors. Only in-frame clones appear in the TCRdb table, and some are missing; sequencing was by immunoSEQ multiplex PCR. This table holds 50,000 to 65,000 clones, 85% to 95% found once. Sequencing used blood. All receptors derive from a person aged 70 to 80 with breast cancer.

This chain uses TRBV5-6 with TRBJ2-7; D may be TRBD2 (6 bases). The CDR3 runs to 16 residues. The germline gives CDR1 SGHDT, CDR2 YYEEEE. The V end was cut by 1 base, the J end by 2 bases, with 16 bases between. CDR3 nucleotides: TGTGCCAGCAGCTTGTTACTAGCCCTCGGCACCTACGAGCAGTACTTC. It is translated as CASSLLLALGTYEQYF.

This chain joins TRBV5-1 and TRBJ2-2, with TRBD1 matching over 8 bases. V shed 3 bases, J shed 4 bases, and the junction held 5 bases outside the gene matches. The CDR3 loop spans 15 amino acids. The germline gives CDR1 SGHRS, CDR2 YFSETQ. The chain's CDR3 is CASSSDRAVTGELFF. CDR3 sequence (DNA): TGCGCCAGCAGCTCGGACAGGGCAGTCACCGGGGAGCTGTTTTTT.

The gene calls are TRBV6-4 and TRBJ2-1; unclear D gene. CDR3 length: 13 amino acids. V was pared by 4 bases and J by 8 bases, with 12 bases between. Germline lookup yields CDR1 MRHNA and CDR2 SNTAGT. The CDR3 protein is CASSVESWYEQFF. CDR3 sequence (DNA): TGTGCCAGCAGTGTTGAGTCCTGGTATGAGCAGTTCTTC.

The V and J genes are TRBV7-6 and TRBJ2-5, with 9 bases aligning to TRBD2. Trimming took 4 bases from V and 4 from J; bases not matched to a gene: 7. Germline V gene lookup returns CDR1 SGHVS and CDR2 FNYEAQ. CDR3 size: 15 residues. The CDR3 coding sequence is TGTGCCAGCAGCTCGATGCGGCGGGGGGGAGAGACCCAGTACTTC. Its translation is CASSSMRRGGETQYF.

This clone has only one observation. The chain couples TRBV10-3 to TRBJ2-2, with TRBD2 as a possible D gene (6 bases). This CDR3 is 15 amino acids long. Between the trimmed V and J ends, which lost 4 bases and 8 bases, there was a span of 17 bases. In germline, CDR1 is ENHRY, CDR2 SYGVKD. The CDR3 sequence: CAISANTIAAGELFF. CDR3 DNA: TGTGCCATCAGTGCGAATACTATAGCGGCTGGGGAGCTGTTTTTT.

This clone occurred a few times. The chain combines TRBV5-8 with TRBJ2-5; no firm D call. The CDR3 runs to 14 residues. Germline V gene lookup returns CDR1 SGHTS and CDR2 YDEGEE. The ends were cut back, 0 bases at V and 1 base at J, with 7 bases in the middle. The CDR3 coding sequence is TGTGCCAGCAGCTTGGGGCACCTCCAAGAGACCCAGTACTTC. Its protein is CASSLGHLQETQYF. Looking up the rest from reference TRBV5-8 and TRBJ2-5 gives the full variable domain: EAGVTQSPTHLIKTRGQQATLRCSPISGHTSVYWYQQALGLGLQFLLWYDEGEERNRGNFPPRFSGRQFPNYSSELNVNALELEDSALYLCASSLGHLQETQYFGPGTRLLVL.

The chain recombines TRBV6-1 with TRBJ2-7; 7 positions agree with TRBD2. This CDR3 comprises 13 residues. V lost 6 bases to trimming and J lost 2 bases; unmatched junction nucleotides: 4. Germline V gene sequence: CDR1 MNHNS, CDR2 SASEGT. The CDR3 nucleotides read TGTGCCAGCAGGGTGCGGGGGACCTACGAGCAGTACTTC. Translated: CASRVRGTYEQYF.

V and J are TRBV7-9 and TRBJ2-7; D not resolved. Between the trimmed V and J ends, which lost 5 bases and 2 bases, there was a span of 7 bases. CDR1 SEHNR and CDR2 FQNEAQ come from the germline V gene (reference sequence). The CDR3 is made up of 12 amino acids. In DNA form, the CDR3 reads TGTGCCAGCAGCCCCAGTCCCTACGAGCAGTACTTC. As protein: CASSPSPYEQYF.